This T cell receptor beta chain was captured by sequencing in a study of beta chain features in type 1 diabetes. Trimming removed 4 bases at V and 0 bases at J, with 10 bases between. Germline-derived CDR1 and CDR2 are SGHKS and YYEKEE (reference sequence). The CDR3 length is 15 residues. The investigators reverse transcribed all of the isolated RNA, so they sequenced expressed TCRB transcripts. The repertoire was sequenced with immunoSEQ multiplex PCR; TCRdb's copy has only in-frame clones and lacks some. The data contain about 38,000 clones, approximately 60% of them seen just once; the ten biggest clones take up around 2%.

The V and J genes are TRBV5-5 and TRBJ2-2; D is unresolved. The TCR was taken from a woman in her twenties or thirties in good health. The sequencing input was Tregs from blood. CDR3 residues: CASSRPPANTGELFF. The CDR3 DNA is TGTGCCAGCAGCCGCCCCCCAGCGAACACCGGGGAGCTGTTTTTT.